The 8 T cell receptor beta chains below were found in one sample sequenced in a study of CD4 T cells in relation to SARS-CoV-2 and coronaviruses. These receptors lack a known antigen. Data came from immunoSEQ multiplex PCR; TCRdb stores just in-frame clones and leaves some out. The table has 26,000 or so clones, roughly 69% seen once. The unexposed donors gave CD4+ T cells in about 2011-2018, prior to COVID-19. Isolation of CD4+ T cells took place after roughly nine days in culture. The sequencing input was CD4+ T cells from PBMCs, cultured in vitro. The source is a human donor in good health.

V and J are TRBV7-3 and TRBJ2-1; 8 nucleotides match TRBD2. The CDR3 is 14 residues long. After removal of 1 base from V and 8 bases from J, the junction contained 4 bases not matched to a gene. The germline V gene encodes CDR1 SGHTA and CDR2 FQGTGA. The CDR3 here is CASSLIAGNHEQFF. CDR3 DNA: TGTGCCAGCAGCTTAATAGCGGGGAACCATGAGCAGTTCTTC.

This chain links TRBV28 with TRBJ1-1; the match to TRBD1 covers 9 bases. From germline, CDR1 is MDHEN and CDR2 SYDVKM. J lost 6 bases, V lost 6 bases, and 11 bases had no gene match. There are 15 residues in the CDR3. CDR3 sequence reads: CASRPPGTGFAEAFF. The DNA of the CDR3 is TGTGCCAGCAGACCTCCCGGGACAGGGTTCGCTGAAGCTTTCTTT.

This clone was counted once. The chain recombines TRBV25-1 with TRBJ2-7, with D possibly TRBD1 on 7 matching bases. The V and J ends lost 0 bases and 6 bases respectively, with 15 bases between them. CDR3 size: 15 residues. Per the germline V gene, CDR1 is MGHDK and CDR2 is SYGVNS. CDR3 region: CASSEYRGGGLEQYF. CDR3 coding DNA: TGTGCCAGCAGTGAATATCGCGGAGGGGGCCTCGAGCAGTACTTC.

This chain connects TRBV3-1 (or the pseudogene TRBV3-2) to TRBJ2-4; TRBD1 or TRBD2 may be the D gene (5 bases each). Germline CDR1 and CDR2: LGHDT and YNNKEL (reference sequence). This CDR3 has 18 amino acids. Trimming removed 4 bases from V and 3 bases from J, with 22 bases in between. CDR3 loop: CASSPKPGPTVVKNIQYF. In DNA, the CDR3 is TGTGCCAGCAGCCCGAAACCGGGACCCACGGTGGTCAAAAACATTCAGTACTTC.

The chain combines TRBV7-8 with TRBJ2-7; 7 nucleotides match TRBD1. The CDR3 runs 16 residues. Germline V CDR1 and CDR2: SGHVS, FQNEAQ. V shed 4 bases, J shed 2 bases, and the junction held 11 bases outside the gene matches. DNA for the CDR3: TGTGCCAGCAGCTCCCCTCATCCGGGACAGCCCTACGAGCAGTACTTC. Translation: CASSSPHPGQPYEQYF.

This clone has only a few counts. The chain employs TRBV4-1 and TRBJ1-2, with a weak D call TRBD1 (5 bases). The length of the CDR3 is 14 residues. Trimming took 2 bases from V and 4 from J, leaving 11 bases between them. The germline gives CDR1 MGHRA, CDR2 YSYEKL. This CDR3 reads CASSQQGSGYGYTF. The DNA for the CDR3 is TGCGCCAGCAGCCAACAGGGAAGCGGCTATGGCTACACCTTC.

This chain uses TRBV7-9 with TRBJ2-1; TRBD2 aligns across 10 bases. Trimming removed 8 bases from V and 2 bases from J; junction bases left unmatched: 9. CDR3 length equals 16 residues. Per the germline V gene, CDR1 is SEHNR and CDR2 is FQNEAQ (reference sequence). The DNA for the CDR3 is TGTGCCAGCTCGTCTAGCGGGAGTAGGGCCTACAATGAGCAGTTCTTC. Protein: CASSSSGSRAYNEQFF.

The chain links TRBV2 to TRBJ2-7; a possible D gene is TRBD1 (6 bases). From germline, CDR1 is SNHLY and CDR2 FYNNEI. The germline V and J ends were trimmed by 10 bases and 5 bases, with 18 bases remaining between them. CDR3 length: 13 residues. The CDR3 DNA reads as TGTGCCAACTCAGGGGTTGGATATAACGAGCAGTACTTC. Its translation is CANSGVGYNEQYF.